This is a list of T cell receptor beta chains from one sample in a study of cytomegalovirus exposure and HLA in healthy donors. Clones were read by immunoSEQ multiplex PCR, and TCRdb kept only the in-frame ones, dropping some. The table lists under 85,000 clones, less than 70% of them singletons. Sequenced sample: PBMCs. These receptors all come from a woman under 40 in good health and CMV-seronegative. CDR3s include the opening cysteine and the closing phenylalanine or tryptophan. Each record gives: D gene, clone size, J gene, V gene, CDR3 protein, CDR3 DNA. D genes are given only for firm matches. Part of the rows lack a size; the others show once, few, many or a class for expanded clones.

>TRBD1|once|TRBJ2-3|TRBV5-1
CASSLGQGADTQYF
TGCGCCAGCAGCTTGGGACAGGGCGCAGATACGCAGTATTTT
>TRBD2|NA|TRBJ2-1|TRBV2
CASRPGLAGSGEQFF
TGTGCCAGCAGACCGGGACTAGCGGGGTCGGGTGAGCAGTTCTTC
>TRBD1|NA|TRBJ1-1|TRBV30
CAWSAGTANTEAFF
TGTGCCTGGAGTGCCGGGACAGCCAACACTGAAGCTTTCTTT
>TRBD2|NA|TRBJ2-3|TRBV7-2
CASSQRTRNTDTQYF
TGTGCCAGCAGCCAAAGGACTAGAAACACAGATACGCAGTATTTT
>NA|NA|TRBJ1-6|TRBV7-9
CASSLSQVINSPLHF
TGTGCCAGCAGCTTATCTCAGGTTATTAATTCACCCCTCCACTTT
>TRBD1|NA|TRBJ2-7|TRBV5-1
CASSLGTGTGTYEQYF
TGCGCCAGCAGCTTGGGGACCGGGACAGGGACCTACGAGCAGTACTTC
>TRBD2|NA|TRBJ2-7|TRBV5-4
CASSGLAGGLGEQYF
TGTGCCAGCAGCGGACTAGCGGGGGGGCTCGGAGAGCAGTACTTC
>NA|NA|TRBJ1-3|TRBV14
CASSQDNAGYTIYF
TGTGCCAGCAGCCAAGATAATGCGGGATACACCATATATTTT
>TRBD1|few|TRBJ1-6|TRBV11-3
CASSQMTGSFYNSPLHF
TGTGCCAGCAGCCAAATGACAGGGTCCTTCTACAATTCACCCCTCCACTTT
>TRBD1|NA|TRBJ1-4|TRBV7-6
CASSLTPGGTNEKLFF
TGTGCCAGCAGCTTAACGCCAGGGGGCACTAATGAAAAACTGTTTTTT
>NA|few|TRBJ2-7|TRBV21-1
CASSTRENHDSYEQYF
TGTGCCAGCAGCACCCGAGAAAATCACGACAGCTACGAGCAGTACTTC
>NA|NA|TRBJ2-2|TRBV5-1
CASSLSVNTGELFF
TGCGCCAGCAGCTTAAGCGTAAACACCGGGGAGCTGTTTTTT
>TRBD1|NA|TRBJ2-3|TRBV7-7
CASSLGTGEGTDTQYF
TGTGCTAGCAGCTTGGGCACAGGGGAAGGGACAGATACGCAGTATTTT
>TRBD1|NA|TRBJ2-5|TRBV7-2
CASSLGQGVRETQYF
TGTGCCAGCAGCTTAGGCCAGGGGGTGAGGGAGACCCAGTACTTC
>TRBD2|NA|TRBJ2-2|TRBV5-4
CASRSGGVLGAGELFF
TGTGCCAGCAGGAGCGGGGGGGTCCTTGGGGCCGGGGAGCTGTTTTTT
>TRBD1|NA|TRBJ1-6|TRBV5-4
CASSLNRGPNSPLHF
TGTGCCAGCAGCTTGAACAGGGGGCCGAATTCACCCCTCCACTTT
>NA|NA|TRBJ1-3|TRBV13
CASSLGASGNTIYF
TGTGCCAGCAGCTTGGGGGCCTCTGGAAACACCATATATTTT
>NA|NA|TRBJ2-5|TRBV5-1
CASSLTSRGETQYF
TGCGCCAGCAGCTTGACATCCCGAGGGGAGACCCAGTACTTC
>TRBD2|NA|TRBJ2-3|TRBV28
CASSLQGGGKGTQYF
TGTGCCAGCAGTTTACAGGGCGGGGGAAAGGGTACGCAGTATTTT
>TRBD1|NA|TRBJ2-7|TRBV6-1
CASIQGQGYEQYF
TGTGCCAGCATCCAGGGACAGGGCTACGAGCAGTACTTC
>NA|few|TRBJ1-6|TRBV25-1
CASSDDGSGWHSPLHF
TGTGCCAGCAGTGACGATGGGTCAGGGTGGCATTCACCCCTCCACTTT
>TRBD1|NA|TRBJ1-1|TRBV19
CASSPRDRANTEAFF
TGTGCCAGTAGTCCCCGGGACAGAGCGAACACTGAAGCTTTCTTT
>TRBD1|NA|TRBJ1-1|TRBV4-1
CASSQGFRQGDTEAFF
TGCGCCAGCAGCCAAGGATTTAGGCAGGGGGACACTGAAGCTTTCTTT
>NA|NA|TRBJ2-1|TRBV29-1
CSVLSGYNEQFF
TGCAGCGTATTATCGGGTTACAATGAGCAGTTCTTC
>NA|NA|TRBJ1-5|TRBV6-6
CASSLDSSNQPQHF
TGTGCCAGCAGCCTAGACAGTAGCAATCAGCCCCAGCATTTT
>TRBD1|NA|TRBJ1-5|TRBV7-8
CASSVMDRANMPQHF
TGTGCCAGCAGCGTGATGGACAGGGCGAATATGCCCCAGCATTTT
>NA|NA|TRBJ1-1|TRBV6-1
CASSRQENTEAFF
TGTGCCAGCAGTCGACAGGAGAACACTGAAGCTTTCTTT
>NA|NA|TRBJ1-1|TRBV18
CASSPTGVNTEAFF
TGTGCCAGCTCACCAACCGGGGTAAACACTGAAGCTTTCTTT
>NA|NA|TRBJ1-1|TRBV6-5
CASRPGVFVNTEAFF
TGTGCCAGCAGACCAGGGGTTTTCGTGAACACTGAAGCTTTCTTT
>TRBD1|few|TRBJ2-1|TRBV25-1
CASSRDRTYNEQFF
TGTGCCAGCAGCCGGGACAGGACCTACAATGAGCAGTTCTTC
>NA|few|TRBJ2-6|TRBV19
CASSMAGAQGANVLTF
TGTGCCAGTAGTATGGCAGGGGCGCAAGGGGCCAACGTCCTGACTTTC
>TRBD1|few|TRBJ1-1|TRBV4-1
CASSHNIDQGGNTEAFF
TGCGCCAGCAGCCACAACATAGATCAGGGGGGGAACACTGAAGCTTTCTTT
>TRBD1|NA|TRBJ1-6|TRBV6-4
CASSEDRANSPLHF
TGTGCCAGCAGTGAGGACAGGGCGAATTCACCCCTCCACTTT
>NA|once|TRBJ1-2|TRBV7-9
CASSLSEGYTF
TGTGCCAGCAGCTTGAGTGAGGGCTACACCTTC
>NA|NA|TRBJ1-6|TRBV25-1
CASTDTVWNSPLHF
TGTGCCAGCACTGACACGGTGTGGAATTCACCCCTCCACTTT
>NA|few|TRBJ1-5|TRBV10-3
CAIKGDSNQPQHF
TGTGCCATCAAGGGGGACAGCAATCAGCCCCAGCATTTT
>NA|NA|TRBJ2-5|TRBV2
CASSPVDYQETQYF
TGTGCCAGCAGCCCAGTGGACTATCAAGAGACCCAGTACTTC
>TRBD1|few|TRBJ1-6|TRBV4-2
CASSHRAGTGGVFGNSPLHF
TGTGCCAGCAGCCACCGTGCCGGGACAGGGGGTGTGTTTGGTAATTCACCCCTCCACTTT
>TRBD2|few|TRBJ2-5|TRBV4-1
CASSQELAGLLQETQYF
TGCGCCAGCAGCCAAGAACTAGCGGGCCTCCTCCAAGAGACCCAGTACTTC
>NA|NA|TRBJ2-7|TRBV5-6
CASSLRGSYEQYF
TGTGCCAGCAGCTTGCGGGGCTCCTACGAGCAGTACTTC
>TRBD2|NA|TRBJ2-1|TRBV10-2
CASSRETSGGVYNEQFF
TGCGCCAGCAGTAGGGAGACTAGCGGGGGGGTGTACAATGAGCAGTTCTTC
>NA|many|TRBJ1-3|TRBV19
CASSASGNTIYF
TGTGCCAGTAGTGCGTCTGGAAACACCATATATTTT
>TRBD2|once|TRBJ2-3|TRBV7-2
CASSLALAGLDTQYF
TGTGCCAGCAGCTTAGCTCTAGCGGGGTTGGATACGCAGTATTTT
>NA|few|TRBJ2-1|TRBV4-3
CASSQDFPIQGRYNEQFF
TGCGCCAGCAGCCAAGACTTTCCCATTCAGGGGCGCTACAATGAGCAGTTCTTC
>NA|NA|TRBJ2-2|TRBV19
CASSPESGWNTGELFF
TGTGCCAGTAGTCCGGAGAGCGGGTGGAACACCGGGGAGCTGTTTTTT
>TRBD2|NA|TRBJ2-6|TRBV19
CASSPPSWDYNSGANVLTF
TGTGCCAGTAGCCCTCCCAGCTGGGACTATAACTCTGGGGCCAACGTCCTGACTTTC
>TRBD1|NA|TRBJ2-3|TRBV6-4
CASSDSGGQGSDTQYF
TGTGCCAGCAGTGACTCTGGGGGACAGGGGTCAGATACGCAGTATTTT
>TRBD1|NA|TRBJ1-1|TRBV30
CAWSGQGGPEAFF
TGTGCTTGGAGCGGACAGGGAGGTCCTGAAGCTTTCTTT
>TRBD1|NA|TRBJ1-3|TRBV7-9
CASSPRQGATGNTIYF
TGTGCCAGCAGCCCACGACAGGGAGCAACTGGAAACACCATATATTTT
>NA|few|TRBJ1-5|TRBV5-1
CASSLAPDNQPQHF
TGCGCCAGCAGCTTGGCCCCAGACAATCAGCCCCAGCATTTT
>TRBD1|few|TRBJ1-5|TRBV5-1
CASSPGTGNSNQPQHF
TGCGCCAGCAGCCCCGGGACAGGGAATAGCAATCAGCCCCAGCATTTT
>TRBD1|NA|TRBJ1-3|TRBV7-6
CASSLENARDRVFGNTIYF
TGTGCCAGCAGCTTAGAGAACGCCCGGGACAGGGTTTTTGGAAACACCATATATTTT
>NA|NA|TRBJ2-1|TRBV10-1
CASSETVNEQFF
TGCGCCAGCAGTGAAACAGTAAATGAGCAGTTCTTC
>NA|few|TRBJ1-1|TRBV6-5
CASSFRNTEAFF
TGTGCCAGCAGTTTCCGGAACACTGAAGCTTTCTTT
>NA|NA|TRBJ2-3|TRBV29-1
CSVVPAAASTDTQYF
TGCAGCGTTGTCCCAGCGGCCGCTAGCACAGATACGCAGTATTTT
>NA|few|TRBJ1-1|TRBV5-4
CASSSPEGLRRNMNTEAFF
TGTGCCAGCAGCTCCCCCGAGGGACTCCGACGGAACATGAACACTGAAGCTTTCTTT
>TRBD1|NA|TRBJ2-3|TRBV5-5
CASNLGQGAYTDTQYF
TGTGCCAGCAACCTGGGACAGGGGGCGTACACAGATACGCAGTATTTT